This entry describes one TCR beta chain. The antigen remains undetermined. The germline V gene has CDR1 ENHRY and CDR2 SYGVKD. The V and J ends lost 11 bases and 5 bases, in that order; junction bases with no gene match: 9. CDR3 size: 13 residues. These data come from a study of early T cells in non-severe SARS-CoV-2 infection. Study-level information: Bulk RNA isolated from unsorted whole blood underwent sequencing; chains were not paired. Study outcomes and limitations: Matching with VDJdb favored anti-spike CD8 responses (missing private and CD4 specificities).

Unique molecular identifiers (one per individual cDNA molecule) were attached. TCRdb independently ran MiXCR on the 5' RACE reads; one entry per CDR3 protein. The data show roughly 110,000 distinct CDR3 sequences, 11% seen once. The chain carries TRBV10-3 and TRBJ2-3; 8 bases match TRBD2. The TCR originated in an adult who was a healthcare worker with PCR-confirmed SARS-CoV-2 infection or an uninfected control (not recorded which). Sequenced: whole blood. CDR3 residues: CASGLAMGDTQYF. Here the CDR3 DNA reads TGTGCCTCCGGACTAGCAATGGGAGATACGCAGTATTTT.